The rows below give T cell receptor beta chains drawn from one sample of a study of T-cell reconstitution after alpha-beta-depleted transplantation in children. TCRdb reprocessed the PCR reads with MiXCR, giving one entry per CDR3 protein. The sample has roughly 670,000 distinct CDR3 sequences; roughly 13% are singletons. The sequences come from PBMCs, collected before TCRalphabeta/CD19-depleted stem cell transplant. Every receptor here comes from a girl aged 2 to 10 with congenital amegakaryocytic thrombocytopenia, due to receive a stem cell transplant. CDR3s include the opening cysteine and the closing phenylalanine or tryptophan. A D gene is named only where the DNA matches it firmly. The size of a clone is reported for some rows only, either as once, few or many, or as a class for expanded clones.

j_gene,v_gene,abundance,d_gene,len,CDR3nt,CDR3aa
TRBJ2-5,TRBV29-1,many,NA,12,TGCAGCGCCGTACGGGTGGGGGAGACCCAGTACTTC,CSAVRVGETQYF
TRBJ2-3,TRBV9,few,TRBD1,16,TGTGCCAGCAGCCACTACTCGACAGGGCTGGCAGATACGCAGTATTTT,CASSHYSTGLADTQYF
TRBJ1-1,TRBV5-1,many,TRBD1,17,TGCGCCAGCAGCCTCCTAGGGGACAGGTTATTGAACACTGAAGCTTTCTTT,CASSLLGDRLLNTEAFF
TRBJ2-5,TRBV20-1,many,TRBD2,15,TGCAGTGCTAGCCTCTCACTAGCGGGCCAAGAGACCCAGTACTTC,CSASLSLAGQETQYF
TRBJ2-2,TRBV20-1,many,TRBD2,17,TGCAGTGCTAGAGTATCGGGACTAGCGGGGAACACCGGGGAGCTGTTTTTT,CSARVSGLAGNTGELFF
TRBJ2-1,TRBV18,few,NA,15,TGTGCCAGCTCACCGGCGCAGAGCTCCTACAATGAGCAGTTCTTC,CASSPAQSSYNEQFF
TRBJ2-4,TRBV5-1,many,NA,12,TGCGCCAGCAGCTTGCCCGGGGACATTCAGTACTTC,CASSLPGDIQYF
TRBJ2-2,TRBV5-6,many,TRBD2,15,TGTGCCAGCAGCTTAGCGGGAGGTACCCCCGGGGAGCTGTTTTTT,CASSLAGGTPGELFF
TRBJ2-5,TRBV30,few,NA,15,TGTGCCTGGAGTGTAATGCGGGGCATTCAAGAGACCCAGTACTTC,CAWSVMRGIQETQYF
TRBJ2-2,TRBV20-1,few,TRBD2,15,TGCAGTGCTAGACCTCCGGGGGGAACGGCCGGGGAGCTGTTTTTT,CSARPPGGTAGELFF
TRBJ2-1,TRBV24-1,few,NA,15,TGTGCCACCAGTGATCCCAGGGGCCGCAACAATGAGCAGTTCTTC,CATSDPRGRNNEQFF
TRBJ2-1,TRBV20-1,NA,TRBD2,17,TGCAGTGCTAGAGATGGGGGAGGGTTGCGGGCTTACAATGAGCAGTTCTTC,CSARDGGGLRAYNEQFF
TRBJ2-7,TRBV7-9,few,TRBD1,15,TGTGCCAGCAGCTCAGAACCGGGACAGCATTACGAGCAGTACTTC,CASSSEPGQHYEQYF
TRBJ2-2,TRBV27,few,TRBD2,14,TGTGCCAGCAGGCGGACTAGCGCTAGCGGGGAGCTGTTTTTT,CASRRTSASGELFF
TRBJ2-7,TRBV11-1,NA,NA,18,TGTGCCAGCAGCTCCCACCTCACAACGGGCTCCGGTGCCTACGAGCAGTACTTC,CASSSHLTTGSGAYEQYF
TRBJ2-3,TRBV7-8,few,TRBD2,15,TGTGCCAGCAGCTTCTCCGGGACTAGCGGGGATACGCAGTATTTT,CASSFSGTSGDTQYF
TRBJ1-5,TRBV20-1,many,TRBD1,14,TGCAGTGCTAGAGAAACTACAGGGGGTCAGCCCCAGCATTTT,CSARETTGGQPQHF
TRBJ2-5,TRBV30,few,TRBD2,16,TGTGCCTGGACCTTTCTTAGCGGGAGGCACCAAGAGACCCAGTACTTC,CAWTFLSGRHQETQYF
TRBJ2-3,TRBV25-1,few,NA,15,TGTGCCAGCAGTGAAGAAATCCTTTTCGGAGATACGCAGTATTTT,CASSEEILFGDTQYF
TRBJ2-3,TRBV28,once,NA,12,TGTGCCAGCAGGATTCGCACAGATACGCAGTATTTT,CASRIRTDTQYF